This T cell receptor (beta chain) originates from a study of cytomegalovirus exposure and HLA in healthy donors. Study-level findings and limits: Later work associated 16,951 TCR beta sequences with HLA alleles at 0.05 false discovery rate.

The PCR made use of 60 Vbeta and 13 Jbeta primers. Measured with immunoSEQ multiplex PCR; TCRdb has only the in-frame clones, and not every one. Of approximately 150,000 clones listed, almost 80% are singletons. To note about this clone: The antigen remains unidentified.

Germline CDR1 reads SGHTA; CDR2 reads FQGTGA. V was pared by 5 bases and J by 5 bases, with 9 bases of the junction left unmatched. This CDR3 has 16 amino acids. The sequenced sample consisted of PBMCs. This rearrangement joins TRBV7-3 to TRBJ2-1; 10 bases line up with TRBD2. The clonotype was recovered from a woman in her forties or fifties in good health and CMV-seronegative. The DNA for the CDR3 is TGTGCCAGCAGCACATTTAGCGGGAGGTACGACAATGAGCAGTTCTTC. Protein sequence: CASSTFSGRYDNEQFF.